This is a list of T cell receptor beta chains from one sample in a study of cytomegalovirus exposure and HLA in healthy donors. The protocol was immunoSEQ multiplex PCR, while the TCRdb copy is restricted to in-frame clones and leaves out a portion. This sample has roughly 180,000 clones, with more than 75% found just once. The sample consisted of PBMCs. Receptors originate from a woman aged 30 to 39 in good health and CMV-seropositive. Each CDR3 is given with its conserved first and last residue. The D gene is left open where the match is weak. Part of the rows lack a size; the others show once, few, many or a class for expanded clones.

abundance	d_gene	v_gene	j_gene	CDR3aa	CDR3nt
.	TRBD2	TRBV27	TRBJ2-3	CASSPPSGLGTDTQYF	TGTGCCAGCAGTCCCCCTTCGGGACTAGGCACAGATACGCAGTATTTT
.	TRBD1	TRBV5-4	TRBJ2-1	CASSRDRVNEQFF	TGTGCCAGCAGCCGGGACAGGGTCAATGAGCAGTTCTTC
.	TRBD1	TRBV28	TRBJ2-7	CASSFLRRDRSVYEQYF	TGTGCCAGCAGTTTCCTGCGCCGGGACAGATCGGTTTACGAGCAGTACTTC
.	TRBD2	TRBV10-3	TRBJ2-3	CAISDYGLGGTDTQYF	TGTGCCATCAGTGATTACGGACTAGGAGGCACAGATACGCAGTATTTT
few	TRBD1	TRBV28	TRBJ1-4	CASSSGQNNEKLFF	TGTGCCAGCAGTTCGGGACAGAATAATGAAAAACTGTTTTTT
.	TRBD1	TRBV5-4	TRBJ2-7	CASSPNSGTGYYEQYF	TGTGCCAGCAGCCCTAACTCCGGGACAGGGTACTACGAGCAGTACTTC
.	TRBD1	TRBV19	TRBJ1-5	CATADRANQPQHF	TGTGCCACCGCGGACAGGGCCAATCAGCCCCAGCATTTT
.	.	TRBV7-9	TRBJ1-6	CSSLLDSNNSPLHF	TGTTCCAGCCTATTAGACAGTAATAATTCACCCCTCCACTTT
.	TRBD1	TRBV7-8	TRBJ1-1	CASSQGTVMDTEAFF	TGTGCCAGCAGCCAGGGGACAGTGATGGACACTGAAGCTTTCTTT
.	.	TRBV19	TRBJ1-2	CASTVTGDYGYTF	TGTGCCAGTACAGTTACGGGGGACTATGGCTACACCTTC
.	TRBD1	TRBV4-3	TRBJ2-2	CASSPSGQGSTGELFF	TGCGCCAGCAGCCCATCGGGACAGGGGAGCACCGGGGAGCTGTTTTTT
.	TRBD1	TRBV5-1	TRBJ2-3	CASSRSDRGLTDTQYF	TGCGCCAGCAGCCGATCGGACAGGGGGCTAACAGATACGCAGTATTTT
.	.	TRBV13	TRBJ2-5	CASSSPPRETQYF	TGTGCCAGCAGCTCACCGCCTAGGGAGACCCAGTACTTC
.	.	TRBV4-2	TRBJ1-3	CASSQGGQISGNTIYF	TGTGCCAGCAGCCAAGGTGGACAGATCTCTGGAAACACCATATATTTT
.	TRBD2	TRBV7-2	TRBJ2-1	CASSPGSGGSYNEQFF	TGTGCCAGCAGCCCCGGATCGGGGGGCTCCTACAATGAGCAGTTCTTC
.	TRBD2	TRBV6-1	TRBJ2-5	CASSGGTSGGEETQYF	TGTGCCAGCAGTGGGGGGACTAGCGGGGGCGAAGAGACCCAGTACTTC
.	TRBD1	TRBV5-1	TRBJ2-3	CASSFRTGGGDTQYF	TGCGCCAGCAGCTTTCGGACAGGGGGAGGAGATACGCAGTATTTT
.	.	TRBV23-1	TRBJ2-5	CASSQRSTRWETQYF	TGCGCCAGCAGTCAAAGGTCGACTAGGTGGGAGACCCAGTACTTC
.	TRBD1	TRBV19	TRBJ1-2	CASSIHPTGGDYGYTF	TGTGCCAGTAGTATCCACCCGACAGGGGGAGACTATGGCTACACCTTC
.	TRBD1	TRBV28	TRBJ2-5	CASSLLRDRGETQYF	TGTGCCAGCAGTTTATTGAGGGACAGGGGCGAGACCCAGTACTTC
.	TRBD1	TRBV4-2	TRBJ2-7	CASSQDSTGGSSYEQYF	TGTGCCAGCAGCCAAGATTCGACAGGGGGTAGCTCCTACGAGCAGTACTTC
.	TRBD2	TRBV15	TRBJ2-7	CATSAGGGSSYEQYF	TGTGCCACCAGCGCCGGGGGGGGGAGCTCCTACGAGCAGTACTTC
.	TRBD1	TRBV5-6	TRBJ1-5	CASTRTGSNQPQHF	TGTGCCAGCACCCGGACAGGTAGCAATCAGCCCCAGCATTTT
few	TRBD1	TRBV28	TRBJ1-4	CASSRDRARGEKLFF	TGTGCCAGCAGCCGAGACAGGGCCAGGGGTGAAAAACTGTTTTTT
.	.	TRBV28	TRBJ2-1	CASLGGIQQFF	TGTGCCAGCCTGGGAGGAATACAGCAGTTCTTC
.	.	TRBV2	TRBJ2-7	CASSERELRSDEQYF	TGTGCCAGCAGTGAACGGGAGCTAAGGAGCGACGAGCAGTACTTC
.	.	TRBV5-1	TRBJ1-2	CASTRGGFVGDVYTF	TGCGCCAGCACCCGGGGGGGTTTCGTAGGGGATGTCTACACCTTC
.	TRBD2	TRBV5-4	TRBJ2-3	CASSSSTSGVRADTQYF	TGTGCCAGCAGCTCCTCAACGAGCGGGGTCCGCGCAGATACGCAGTATTTT
.	TRBD2	TRBV4-1	TRBJ2-3	CASSHPGLAGGPRSTDTQYF	TGCGCCAGCAGCCACCCTGGACTAGCGGGGGGGCCTCGGTCAACAGATACGCAGTATTTT
.	.	TRBV6-5	TRBJ2-1	CASTPRQSSYNEQFF	TGTGCCAGCACCCCCAGACAGAGCTCCTACAATGAGCAGTTCTTC
.	.	TRBV18	TRBJ1-2	CASSPETNYGYTF	TGTGCCAGCTCACCTGAGACTAACTATGGCTACACCTTC
.	.	TRBV19	TRBJ1-5	CASLGPSQPQHF	TGTGCCAGTTTGGGGCCCAGTCAGCCCCAGCATTTT
.	TRBD1	TRBV15	TRBJ2-7	CATSGTGSSYEQYF	TGTGCCACCAGCGGGACAGGGAGCTCCTACGAGCAGTACTTC